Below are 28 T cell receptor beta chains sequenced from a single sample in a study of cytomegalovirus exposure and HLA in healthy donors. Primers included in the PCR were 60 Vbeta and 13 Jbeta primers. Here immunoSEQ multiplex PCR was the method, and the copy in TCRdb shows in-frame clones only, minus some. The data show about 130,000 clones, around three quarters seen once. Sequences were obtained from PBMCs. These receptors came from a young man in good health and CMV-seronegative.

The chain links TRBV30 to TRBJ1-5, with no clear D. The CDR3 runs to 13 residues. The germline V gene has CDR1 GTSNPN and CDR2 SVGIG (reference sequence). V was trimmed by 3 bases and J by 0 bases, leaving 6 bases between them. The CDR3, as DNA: TGTGCCTGGAGCGTTAATAGCAATCAGCCCCAGCATTTT. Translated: CAWSVNSNQPQHF.

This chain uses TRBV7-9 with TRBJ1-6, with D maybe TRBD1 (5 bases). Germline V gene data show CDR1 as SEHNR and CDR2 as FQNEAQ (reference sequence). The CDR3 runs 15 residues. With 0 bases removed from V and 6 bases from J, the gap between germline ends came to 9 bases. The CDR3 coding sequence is TGTGCCAGCAGCTTAGCCGGGGGTCCTAATTCACCCCTCCACTTT. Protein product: CASSLAGGPNSPLHF.

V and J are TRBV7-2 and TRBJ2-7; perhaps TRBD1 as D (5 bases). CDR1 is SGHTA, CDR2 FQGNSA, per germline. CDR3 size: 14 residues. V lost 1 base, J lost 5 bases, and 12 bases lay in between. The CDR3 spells CASSLGRVFDEQYV. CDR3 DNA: TGTGCCAGCAGCTTAGGCAGGGTGTTCGACGAGCAGTACGTC.

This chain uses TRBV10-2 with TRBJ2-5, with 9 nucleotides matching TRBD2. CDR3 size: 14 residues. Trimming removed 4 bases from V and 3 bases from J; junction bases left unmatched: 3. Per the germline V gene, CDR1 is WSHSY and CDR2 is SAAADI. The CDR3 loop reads CASSAPSGKETQYF. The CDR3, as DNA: TGCGCCAGCAGTGCGCCTAGCGGGAAAGAGACCCAGTACTTC.

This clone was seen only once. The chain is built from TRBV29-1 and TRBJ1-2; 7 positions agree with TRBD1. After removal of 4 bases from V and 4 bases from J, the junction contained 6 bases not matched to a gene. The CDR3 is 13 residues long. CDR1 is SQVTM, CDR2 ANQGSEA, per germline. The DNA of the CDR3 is TGCAGCGTTGCAGGGGGAGGTATCTATGGCTACACCTTC. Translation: CSVAGGGIYGYTF. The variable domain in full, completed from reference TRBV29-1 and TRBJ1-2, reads SAVISQKPSRDICQRGTSLTIQCQVDSQVTMMFWYRQQPGQSLTLIATANQGSEATYESGFVIDKFPISRPNLTFSTLTVSNMSPEDSSIYLCSVAGGGIYGYTFGSGTRLTVV.

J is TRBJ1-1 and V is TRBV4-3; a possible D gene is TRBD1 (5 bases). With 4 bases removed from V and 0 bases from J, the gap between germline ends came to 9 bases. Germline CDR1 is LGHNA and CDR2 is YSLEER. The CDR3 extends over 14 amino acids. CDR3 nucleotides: TGCGCCAGCAGCCCGGGGGTAATGAACACTGAAGCTTTCTTT. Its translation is CASSPGVMNTEAFF.

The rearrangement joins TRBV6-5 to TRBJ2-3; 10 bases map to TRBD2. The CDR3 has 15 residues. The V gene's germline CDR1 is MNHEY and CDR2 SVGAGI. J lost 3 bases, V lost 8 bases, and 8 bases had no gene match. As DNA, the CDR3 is TGTGCCAGCGCTACTAGCGGGATTGCGACAGATACGCAGTATTTT. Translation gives CASATSGIATDTQYF.

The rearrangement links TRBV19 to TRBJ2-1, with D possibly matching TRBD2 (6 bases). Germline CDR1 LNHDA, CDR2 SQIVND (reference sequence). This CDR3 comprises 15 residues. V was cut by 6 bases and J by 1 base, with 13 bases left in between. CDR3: CASRSLAISYNEQFF. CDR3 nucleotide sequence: TGTGCCAGTAGGAGCCTAGCGATATCCTACAATGAGCAGTTCTTC.

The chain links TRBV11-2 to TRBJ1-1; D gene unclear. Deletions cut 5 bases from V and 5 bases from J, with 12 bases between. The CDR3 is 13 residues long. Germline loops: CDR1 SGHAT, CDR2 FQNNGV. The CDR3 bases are TGTGCCAGCAGCGGGCGGGTCGAAACTGAAGCTTTCTTT. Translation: CASSGRVETEAFF.

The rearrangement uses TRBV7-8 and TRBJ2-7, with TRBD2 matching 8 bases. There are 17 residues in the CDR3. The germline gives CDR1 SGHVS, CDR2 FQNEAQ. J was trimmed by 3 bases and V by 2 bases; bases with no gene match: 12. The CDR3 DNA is TGTGCCAGCAGCTTATTGGTGGGGTTAGCGGGACTCTACGAGCAGTACGTC. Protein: CASSLLVGLAGLYEQYV.

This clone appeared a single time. CDR3 nucleotide sequence: TGTGCCAGCATCAATAGCGGGTGGATCGATGGCTACACCTTC. Residues: CASINSGWIDGYTF. The chain is built from TRBV5-8 and TRBJ1-2; D remains ambiguous. Looked up from germline, CDR1 is SGHTS and CDR2 is YDEGEE. The CDR3 loop spans 14 amino acids. Trimming took off 6 bases at V and 6 bases at J, with 18 bases between the two ends.

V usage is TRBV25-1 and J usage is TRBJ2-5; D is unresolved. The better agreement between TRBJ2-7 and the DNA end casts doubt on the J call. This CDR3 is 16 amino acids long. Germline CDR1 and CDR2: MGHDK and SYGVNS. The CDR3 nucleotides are TGTGCCAGCAGTGCGCGGTTAGAGCCCCACTCATACGAGCAGTACTTC. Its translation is CASSARLEPHSYEQYF.

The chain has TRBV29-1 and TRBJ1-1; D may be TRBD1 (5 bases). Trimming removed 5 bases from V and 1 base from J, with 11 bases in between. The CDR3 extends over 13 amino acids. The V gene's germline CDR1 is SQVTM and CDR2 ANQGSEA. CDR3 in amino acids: CSVPGGGNTEAFF. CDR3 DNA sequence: TGCAGCGTTCCGGGGGGAGGGAACACTGAAGCTTTCTTT.

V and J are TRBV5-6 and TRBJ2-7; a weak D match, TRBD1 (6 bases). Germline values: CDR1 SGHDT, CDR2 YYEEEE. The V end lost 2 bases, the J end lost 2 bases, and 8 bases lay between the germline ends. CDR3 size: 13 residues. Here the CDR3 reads CASSLGGTYEQYV. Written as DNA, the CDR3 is TGTGCCAGCAGCTTAGGGGGTACCTACGAGCAGTACGTC.

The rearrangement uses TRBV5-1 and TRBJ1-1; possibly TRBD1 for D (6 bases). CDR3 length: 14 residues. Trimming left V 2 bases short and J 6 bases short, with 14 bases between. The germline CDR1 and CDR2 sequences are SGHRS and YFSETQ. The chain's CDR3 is CASSLQGFGAEAFF. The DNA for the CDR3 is TGCGCCAGCAGCTTACAGGGATTTGGGGCTGAAGCTTTCTTT.

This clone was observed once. The CDR3 loop reads CASSPGGSSGNTIYF. The CDR3 DNA follows: TGTGCCAGCAGTCCAGGTGGGAGCTCTGGAAACACCATATATTTT. The chain combines TRBV6-5 with TRBJ1-3; D unresolved. This CDR3 comprises 15 residues. V lost 5 bases to trimming and J lost 0 bases, with 11 bases between them. Looked up from germline, CDR1 is MNHEY and CDR2 is SVGAGI.

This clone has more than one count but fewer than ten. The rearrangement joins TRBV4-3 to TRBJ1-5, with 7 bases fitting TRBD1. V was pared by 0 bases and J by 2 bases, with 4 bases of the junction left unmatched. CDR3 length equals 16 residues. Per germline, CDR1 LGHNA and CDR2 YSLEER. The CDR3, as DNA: TGCGCCAGCAGCCAAGATCTTGACAGGGGCAATCAGCCCCAGCATTTT. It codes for CASSQDLDRGNQPQHF.

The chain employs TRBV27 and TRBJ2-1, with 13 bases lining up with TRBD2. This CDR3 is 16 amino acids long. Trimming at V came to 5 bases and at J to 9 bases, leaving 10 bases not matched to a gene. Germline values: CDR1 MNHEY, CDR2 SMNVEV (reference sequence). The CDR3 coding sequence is TGTGCCAGCAGTCAAAGGACTAGCGGGAGTTGGGGTGAGCAGTTCTTC. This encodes CASSQRTSGSWGEQFF.

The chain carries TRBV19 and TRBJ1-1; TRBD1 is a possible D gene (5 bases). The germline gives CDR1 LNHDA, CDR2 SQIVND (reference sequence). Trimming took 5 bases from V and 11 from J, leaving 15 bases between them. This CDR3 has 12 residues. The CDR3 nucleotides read TGTGCCAGTAGTCCTTATCGGGGGTTGGCTTTCTTT. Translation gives CASSPYRGLAFF.

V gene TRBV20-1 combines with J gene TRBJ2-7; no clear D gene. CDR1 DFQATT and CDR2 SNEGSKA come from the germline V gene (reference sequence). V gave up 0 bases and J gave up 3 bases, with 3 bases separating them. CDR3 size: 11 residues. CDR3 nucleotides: TGCAGTGCTAGAGATTACTACGAGCAGTACTTC. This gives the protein CSARDYYEQYF.

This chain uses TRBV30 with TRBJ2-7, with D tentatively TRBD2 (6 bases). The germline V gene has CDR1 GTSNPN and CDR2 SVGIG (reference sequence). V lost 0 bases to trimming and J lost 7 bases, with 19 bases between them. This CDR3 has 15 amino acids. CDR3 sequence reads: CAWSVLRGGSREQYF. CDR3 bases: TGTGCCTGGAGTGTATTGCGGGGAGGATCGAGAGAGCAGTACTTC.

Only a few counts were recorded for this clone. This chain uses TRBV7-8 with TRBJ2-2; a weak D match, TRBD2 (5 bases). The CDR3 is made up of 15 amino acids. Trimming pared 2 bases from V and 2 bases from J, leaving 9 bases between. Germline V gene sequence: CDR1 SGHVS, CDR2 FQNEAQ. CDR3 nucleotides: TGTGCCAGCAGCTTAACTAGGTTCAACACCGGGGAGCTGTTTTTT. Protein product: CASSLTRFNTGELFF.

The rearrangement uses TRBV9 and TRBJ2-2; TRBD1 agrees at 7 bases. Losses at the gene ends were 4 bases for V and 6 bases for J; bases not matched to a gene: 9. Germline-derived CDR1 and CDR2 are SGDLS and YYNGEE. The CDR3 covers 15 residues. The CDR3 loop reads CASSFQGVESGELFF. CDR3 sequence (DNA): TGTGCCAGCAGCTTTCAGGGGGTGGAATCCGGGGAGCTGTTTTTT.

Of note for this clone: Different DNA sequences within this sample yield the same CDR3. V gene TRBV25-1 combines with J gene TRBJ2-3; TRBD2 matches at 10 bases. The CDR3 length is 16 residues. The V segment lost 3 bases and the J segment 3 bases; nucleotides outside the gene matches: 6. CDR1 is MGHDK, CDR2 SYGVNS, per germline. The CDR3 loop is CASSDSLAGVTDTQYF. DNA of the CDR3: TGTGCCAGCAGTGACTCCCTAGCGGGAGTAACAGATACGCAGTATTTT.

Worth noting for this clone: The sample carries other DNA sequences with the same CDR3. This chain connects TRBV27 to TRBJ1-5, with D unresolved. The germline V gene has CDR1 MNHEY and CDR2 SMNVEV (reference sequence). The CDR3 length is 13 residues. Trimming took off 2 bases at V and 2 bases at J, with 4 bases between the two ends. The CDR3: CASSLRGNQPQHF. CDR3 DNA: TGTGCCAGCAGTTTACGGGGCAATCAGCCCCAGCATTTT.

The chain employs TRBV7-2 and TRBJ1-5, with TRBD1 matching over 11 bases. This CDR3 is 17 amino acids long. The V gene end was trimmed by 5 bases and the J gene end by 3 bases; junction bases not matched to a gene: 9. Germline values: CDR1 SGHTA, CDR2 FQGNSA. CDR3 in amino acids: CASSRTGGSSYNQPQHF. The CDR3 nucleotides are TGTGCCAGCAGCCGGACAGGGGGCAGTTCATACAATCAGCCCCAGCATTTT.

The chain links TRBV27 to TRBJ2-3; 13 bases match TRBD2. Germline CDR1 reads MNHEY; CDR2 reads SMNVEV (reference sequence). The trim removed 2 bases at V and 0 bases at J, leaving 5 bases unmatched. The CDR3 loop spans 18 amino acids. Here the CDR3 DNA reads TGTGCCAGCAGTTTACGACTAGCGGGAGGCTCTAGCACAGATACGCAGTATTTT. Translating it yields CASSLRLAGGSSTDTQYF.

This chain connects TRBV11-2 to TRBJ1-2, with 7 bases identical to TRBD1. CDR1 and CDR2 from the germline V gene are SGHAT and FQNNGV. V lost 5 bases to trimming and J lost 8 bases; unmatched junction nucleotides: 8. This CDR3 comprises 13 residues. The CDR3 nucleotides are TGTGCCAGCAGCCCCCAGGGGGGCCGAGGCTACACCTTC. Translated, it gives CASSPQGGRGYTF.